Presented here are 32 T cell receptor beta chains from one specimen sequenced in a study of graft-versus-host responses after intestinal transplantation. Their recognized antigens are unknown. Using immunoSEQ multiplex PCR, the repertoire was profiled, and TCRdb retains in-frame clones only, with some absent. The sample yields approximately 80,000 clones, roughly 89% seen once. The source was unstimulated CD4+ T cells sorted from spleen or lymph node cells, collected before intestinal transplant. Receptors were obtained from a human donor who received an intestinal transplant.

The chain uses TRBV11-2 and TRBJ1-1; D might be TRBD1 (5 bases). V shed 1 base and J shed 11 bases, with 14 bases lying between them. The length of the CDR3 is 13 residues. Germline V gene sequence: CDR1 SGHAT, CDR2 FQNNGV. The CDR3 spells CASSLAAGRPAFF. The CDR3 DNA follows: TGTGCCAGCAGCTTAGCGGCAGGGAGGCCGGCTTTCTTT.

The chain combines TRBV5-6 with TRBJ1-4, with 8 bases that match TRBD1. This CDR3 contains 15 residues. After removal of 0 bases from V and 5 bases from J, the junction contained 3 bases not matched to a gene. The germline CDR1 and CDR2 sequences are SGHDT and YYEEEE. The CDR3 reads CASSLVGQGNEKLFF. In DNA, the CDR3 is TGTGCCAGCAGCTTGGTAGGACAGGGAAATGAAAAACTGTTTTTT.

The chain recombines TRBV6-1 with TRBJ2-2; 9 nucleotides agree with TRBD1. The V gene end was trimmed by 10 bases and the J gene end by 7 bases; junction bases not matched to a gene: 7. The CDR3 spans 13 residues. Germline CDR1 MNHNS, CDR2 SASEGT. CDR3 DNA sequence: TGTGCCACCCACAGGGGGCAGAGCGGGGAGCTGTTTTTT. Its protein is CATHRGQSGELFF.

The CDR3 loop is CASSYSTGPSWEAFF. CDR3 nucleotides: TGTGCCAGCAGTTACTCCACAGGTCCGTCTTGGGAAGCTTTCTTT. The rearrangement links TRBV6-5 to TRBJ1-1, with D possibly matching TRBD1 (5 bases). V was trimmed by 0 bases and J by 8 bases, leaving 16 bases between them. CDR3 length equals 15 residues. Per the germline V gene, CDR1 is MNHEY and CDR2 is SVGAGI.

The V gene is TRBV7-9, the J gene TRBJ2-7; TRBD2 agrees at 10 bases. The CDR3 length is 14 residues. The trim removed 5 bases at V and 2 bases at J, leaving 3 bases unmatched. The germline gives CDR1 SEHNR, CDR2 FQNEAQ (reference sequence). DNA of the CDR3: TGTGCCAGCAGCGATAGCGGGGGGCCCTACGAGCAGTACTTC. Encoded protein: CASSDSGGPYEQYF.

Turning to this clone: Its ends do not fully match the called genes, so a read error is possible. This chain joins TRBV11-2 and TRBJ1-1; the match to TRBD1 covers 7 bases. Germline CDR1 reads SGHAT; CDR2 reads FQNNGV. This CDR3 is 13 amino acids long. The CDR3 loop reads CASSLDRDTEAFF. CDR3 DNA sequence: TGTGCCAGCAGCCTAGACAGGGACACTGAAGCTTTCTTT.

This clone has just one count. The J gene is TRBJ2-5, the V gene TRBV6-5; D may be TRBD1 (7 bases). The CDR3 length is 15 residues. V was trimmed by 2 bases and J by 2 bases, leaving 12 bases between them. Germline assignment: CDR1 MNHEY and CDR2 SVGAGI. In DNA form, the CDR3 reads TGTGCCAGCAGTTACCGCAGGGGGAGGCAAGAGACCCAGTACTTC. Translated: CASSYRRGRQETQYF.

The genes are TRBV29-1 and TRBJ2-5; D may be TRBD1 (6 bases). The V end lost 4 bases, the J end lost 3 bases, and 6 bases lay between the germline ends. The CDR3 spans 11 residues. Per the germline V gene, CDR1 is SQVTM and CDR2 is ANQGSEA. In DNA, the CDR3 is TGCAGCGTTGGACAGGAAGAGACCCAGTACTTC. Its translation is CSVGQEETQYF.

This sequence joins TRBV5-1 and TRBJ2-3; D remains ambiguous. The germline CDR1 and CDR2 sequences are SGHRS and YFSETQ. The length of the CDR3 is 14 residues. The germline V and J ends were trimmed by 0 bases and 2 bases, with 7 bases remaining between them. CDR3 sequence: CASSLARFTDTQYF. The CDR3 nucleotides are TGCGCCAGCAGCTTGGCGCGGTTCACAGATACGCAGTATTTT.

The V and J genes are TRBV5-1 and TRBJ2-1, with 7 bases identical to TRBD2. V shed 0 bases, J shed 8 bases, and the junction held 5 bases outside the gene matches. The CDR3 contains 14 residues. Germline assignment: CDR1 SGHRS and CDR2 YFSETQ. In DNA form, the CDR3 reads TGCGCCAGCAGCTTGGTGGGAGGGGTCGATGAGCAGTTCTTC. Encoded protein: CASSLVGGVDEQFF.

The chain has TRBV7-9 and TRBJ1-6; 10 bases align to TRBD1. Germline V gene sequence: CDR1 SEHNR, CDR2 FQNEAQ (reference sequence). This CDR3 region has 16 residues. V trimming: 1 base; J trimming: 7 bases; junction bases outside the gene matches: 4. In DNA form, the CDR3 reads TGTGCCAGCAGCTTAGAGGGACAGGGGTGGAATTCACCCCTCCACTTT. Translating it yields CASSLEGQGWNSPLHF.

In DNA, the CDR3 is TGTGCCAGCAGATCGTCCCGGGACAGAATCTATGGCTACACCTTC. Translated: CASRSSRDRIYGYTF. V usage is TRBV6-1 and J usage is TRBJ1-2, with TRBD1 identical over 7 bases. CDR1 is MNHNS and CDR2 is SASEGT in the germline V gene. The CDR3 contains 15 residues. V lost 6 bases to trimming and J lost 4 bases; unmatched junction nucleotides: 11.

V is TRBV15 and J is TRBJ1-3; a weak D match, TRBD1 (5 bases). Germline V gene data show CDR1 as LNHNV and CDR2 as YYDKDF (reference sequence). V dropped 4 bases and J dropped 7 bases, with 14 bases sitting between them. The CDR3 contains 14 residues. The chain's CDR3 is CATSTKNRLNTIYF. DNA of the CDR3: TGTGCCACCAGCACAAAAAACAGGCTCAACACCATATATTTT. Based on the CDR3 plus reference TRBV15 and TRBJ1-3, the full variable domain is DAMVIQNPRYQVTQFGKPVTLSCSQTLNHNVMYWYQQKSSQAPKLLFHYYDKDFNNEADTPDNFQSRRPNTSFCFLDIRSPGLGDTAMYLCATSTKNRLNTIYFGEGSWLTVV.

The gene calls are TRBV6-5 and TRBJ1-2, with 10 bases matching TRBD1. The CDR3 contains 14 residues. After removal of 6 bases from V and 5 bases from J, the junction contained 6 bases not matched to a gene. In germline, CDR1 is MNHEY, CDR2 SVGAGI. The CDR3 DNA sequence: TGTGCCAGCAGGCGAGGGACAGGGGCTTATGGCTACACCTTC. This sequence encodes CASRRGTGAYGYTF.

This chain uses TRBV29-1 with TRBJ2-1, with 7 nucleotides matching TRBD2. With 5 bases clipped from V and 5 bases from J, the junction kept 12 bases outside the gene matches. This CDR3 has 15 residues. Germline loops: CDR1 SQVTM, CDR2 ANQGSEA. CDR3 nucleotides: TGCAGCGTTCTGCCTCCAGCGGGACGAGACAATGAGCAGTTCTTC. This sequence encodes CSVLPPAGRDNEQFF.

The gene calls are TRBV30 and TRBJ1-1; D remains ambiguous. From germline, CDR1 is GTSNPN and CDR2 SVGIG (reference sequence). V dropped 3 bases and J dropped 5 bases, with 4 bases sitting between them. The CDR3 consists of 10 residues. CDR3 sequence reads: CAWRRTEAFF. CDR3 nucleotides: TGTGCCTGGAGGAGAACTGAAGCTTTCTTT. The full variable domain, completed using reference TRBV30 and TRBJ1-1, is SQTIHQWPATLVQPVGSPLSLECTVEGTSNPNLYWYRQAAGRGLQLLFYSVGIGQISSEVPQNLSASRPQDRQFILSSKKLLLSDSGFYLCAWRRTEAFFGQGTRLTVV.

This clone has only one observation. The V and J genes are TRBV6-5 and TRBJ2-7; possible D gene TRBD1, 6 bases. V lost 6 bases, J lost 5 bases, and 17 bases lay in between. Germline V gives CDR1 MNHEY, CDR2 SVGAGI. The CDR3 has 14 residues. The CDR3 loop is CASSQTQGYDEQYF. The CDR3 DNA reads TGTGCCAGCAGCCAAACCCAGGGGTATGACGAGCAGTACTTC.

This clone was counted once. The rearrangement joins TRBV5-4 to TRBJ1-4, with 9 bases fitting TRBD1. V lost 3 bases, J lost 5 bases, and 5 bases stayed unmatched. CDR3 size: 15 residues. Germline V gene sequence: CDR1 SGHNT, CDR2 YYREEE (reference sequence). CDR3 DNA: TGTGCCAGCAGCTCGGGACAGGGTGGGAATGAAAAACTGTTTTTT. Its protein is CASSSGQGGNEKLFF.

This sequence joins TRBV18 and TRBJ2-7, with D perhaps matching TRBD2 (6 bases). V was clipped by 6 bases and J by 2 bases, with 14 bases between them. The length of the CDR3 is 14 residues. CDR1 and CDR2 (germline): KGHSH, LQKENI. The CDR3 spells CASSRSSAPYEQYF. Here the CDR3 DNA reads TGTGCCAGCTCGCGCTCTAGCGCGCCCTACGAGCAGTACTTC.

The chain is built from TRBV5-6 and TRBJ2-5; no firm D call. Germline values: CDR1 SGHDT, CDR2 YYEEEE. The ends were cut back, 3 bases at V and 4 bases at J, with 13 bases in the middle. The CDR3 length is 14 residues. The CDR3 region has the DNA TGTGCCAGCAGCTCCCGAGGTCCTGGAGAGACCCAGTACTTC. Translated, it gives CASSSRGPGETQYF.

V is TRBV25-1 and J is TRBJ2-3, with D perhaps TRBD1 (6 bases). CDR1 is MGHDK and CDR2 is SYGVNS in the germline V gene. V lost 11 bases and J lost 0, with 24 bases in between. The CDR3 has 17 amino acids. CDR3 in amino acids: CAPCHRDQDDSTDTQYF. In DNA form, the CDR3 reads TGTGCCCCCTGTCACAGGGACCAGGACGATAGCACAGATACGCAGTATTTT.

The genes are TRBV28 and TRBJ1-3, with D perhaps TRBD1 (5 bases). CDR1 is MDHEN, CDR2 SYDVKM, per germline. The CDR3 loop spans 16 amino acids. Trimming took 3 bases from V and 2 from J, leaving 14 bases between them. CDR3 amino acids: CASSFAPPGAGNTIYF. For the CDR3, the DNA is TGTGCCAGCAGTTTCGCTCCCCCGGGGGCTGGAAACACCATATATTTT. The variable domain in full, completed from reference TRBV28 and TRBJ1-3, reads DVKVTQSSRYLVKRTGEKVFLECVQDMDHENMFWYRQDPGLGLRLIYFSYDVKMKEKGDIPEGYSVSREKKERFSLILESASTNQTSMYLCASSFAPPGAGNTIYFGEGSWLTVV.

The rearrangement uses TRBV5-4 and TRBJ2-7; a weak D match, TRBD2 (6 bases). From germline, CDR1 is SGHNT and CDR2 YYREEE (reference sequence). The CDR3 extends over 17 amino acids. V shed 1 base and J shed 1 base, with 18 bases lying between them. This CDR3 reads CASSLSLALIKSYEQYF. The DNA for the CDR3 is TGTGCCAGCAGCTTGAGTCTAGCGCTAATTAAATCCTACGAGCAGTACTTC.

This clone was counted between two and nine times. This sequence joins TRBV7-9 and TRBJ1-3; D remains unclear. The length of the CDR3 is 17 residues. CDR1 and CDR2 (germline): SEHNR, FQNEAQ (reference sequence). With 3 bases removed from V and 0 bases from J, the gap between germline ends came to 15 bases. The CDR3 DNA follows: TGTGCCAGCAGCTTTCGCCTACAGTTGAACTCTGGAAACACCATATATTTT. It specifies CASSFRLQLNSGNTIYF.

The chain has TRBV6-5 and TRBJ1-1; D is ambiguous. The CDR3 is 13 amino acids. Germline CDR1 and CDR2: MNHEY and SVGAGI. Trimming left V 5 bases short and J 6 bases short, with 13 bases between. CDR3 sequence reads: CASSLRRGSEAFF. The DNA of the CDR3 is TGTGCCAGCAGTCTACGAAGAGGTTCTGAAGCTTTCTTT.

This chain links TRBV27 with TRBJ1-2; the match to TRBD1 covers 11 bases. Germline assignment: CDR1 MNHEY and CDR2 SMNVEV (reference sequence). V lost 2 bases, J lost 0 bases, and 8 bases stayed unmatched. CDR3 length equals 18 residues. Here the CDR3 DNA reads TGTGCCAGCAGTTTAGGGAGGACAGGGGGCGGTACTAACTATGGCTACACCTTC. Protein sequence: CASSLGRTGGGTNYGYTF.

This chain links TRBV6-1 with TRBJ1-3, with 10 bases aligning to TRBD1. The CDR3 is 15 amino acids. V shed 7 bases, J shed 3 bases, and the junction held 6 bases outside the gene matches. Germline V gene data show CDR1 as MNHNS and CDR2 as SASEGT. CDR3 in DNA: TGTGCCAGCACCATGACAGGGGGCAATGGAAACACCATATATTTT. It is translated as CASTMTGGNGNTIYF.

The chain employs TRBV6-5 and TRBJ2-1; 7 bases line up with TRBD2. Germline V CDR1 and CDR2: MNHEY, SVGAGI. This CDR3 has 16 residues. V lost 2 bases and J lost 8; bases outside the gene matches: 12. CDR3 amino acids: CASSYEEGGFGDEQFF. CDR3 nucleotides: TGTGCCAGCAGTTACGAAGAGGGAGGGTTTGGTGATGAGCAGTTCTTC.

CDR3: CASSYSKLQGLETQYF. Written as DNA, the CDR3 is TGTGCCAGCAGTTACTCGAAGTTACAGGGGTTGGAGACCCAGTACTTC. This chain links TRBV6-5 with TRBJ2-5, with 7 bases that match TRBD1. Per germline, CDR1 MNHEY and CDR2 SVGAGI. This CDR3 region has 16 residues. V lost 0 bases, J lost 5 bases, and 9 bases stayed unmatched.

The chain recombines TRBV18 with TRBJ2-7, with D hard to call. The CDR3 extends over 13 amino acids. V was pared by 3 bases and J by 5 bases, with 11 bases between. Germline-derived CDR1 and CDR2 are KGHSH and LQKENI. DNA for the CDR3: TGTGCCAGCTCACCCCTGACTGTGAACGAGCAGTACTTC. It codes for CASSPLTVNEQYF.

This clone was observed a few times. This chain uses TRBV30 with TRBJ1-5; tentatively, D is TRBD1 (5 bases). CDR3 length: 13 amino acids. V was pared by 0 bases and J by 2 bases, with 5 bases between. Germline-derived CDR1 and CDR2 are GTSNPN and SVGIG (reference sequence). CDR3 in amino acids: CAWSVQGNQPQHF. CDR3 bases: TGTGCCTGGAGTGTACAGGGCAATCAGCCCCAGCATTTT.

The chain uses TRBV11-1 and TRBJ2-7; 9 bases map to TRBD2. The V gene end was trimmed by 2 bases and the J gene end by 4 bases; junction bases not matched to a gene: 0. Germline-derived CDR1 and CDR2 are SGHAT and FQDESV (reference sequence). The CDR3 loop spans 13 amino acids. The CDR3 nucleotides are TGTGCCAGCAGCTTACTAGCGGGATACGAGCAGTACTTC. Translation gives CASSLLAGYEQYF.